This entry lists 21 T cell receptor beta chains sequenced from one sample in a study of T-cell memory formation after mild COVID-19. TCRdb fed the 5' RACE reads into MiXCR, producing one record per CDR3 protein. The table shows 350,000 to 450,000 distinct CDR3 sequences, with around 28% occurring only once. The sequenced sample was PBMCs or a T cell subset sorted from them (not recorded which). All receptors come from an adult woman who had mild COVID-19 (a few samples of this study predate the infection). Cell type and time point are not known.

The CDR3 DNA reads TGTGCTAGTGGTTTGTGGGCCCGGAACACTGAAGCTTTCTTT. Translated, it gives CASGLWARNTEAFF. The V call is TRBV12-5, the J call TRBJ1-1, with unresolved D. The CDR3 loop spans 14 amino acids. Germline CDR1 LGHNT, CDR2 FRNRAP. V gave up 2 bases and J gave up 1 base, with 8 bases separating them.

The V call is TRBV4-1, the J call TRBJ2-2; D not certain. Germline assignment: CDR1 MGHRA and CDR2 YSYEKL. The CDR3 is 13 amino acids. Deletions cut 0 bases from V and 7 bases from J, with 6 bases between. CDR3 sequence reads: CASSQDGYGELFF. The CDR3 nucleotides are TGCGCCAGCAGCCAAGATGGATACGGGGAGCTGTTTTTT.

This clonotype was seen more than once but under ten times. This chain connects TRBV24-1 to TRBJ2-1; D is possibly TRBD2 (5 bases). The CDR3 has 13 amino acids. Trimming took off 5 bases at V and 5 bases at J, with 9 bases between the two ends. The V gene's germline CDR1 is KGHDR and CDR2 SFDVKD. CDR3 in DNA: TGTGCCACCAGTGTTCCCGGGGACAATGAGCAGTTCTTC. Translated, it gives CATSVPGDNEQFF.

This clonotype was recorded a few times. The chain uses TRBV10-3 and TRBJ1-2; possibly TRBD1 for D (6 bases). The CDR3 loop spans 13 amino acids. The V gene's germline CDR1 is ENHRY and CDR2 SYGVKD. The V end lost 2 bases, the J end lost 5 bases, and 9 bases lay between the germline ends. The CDR3 sequence: CAISEDRNYGYTF. As DNA, the CDR3 is TGTGCCATCAGTGAGGACAGGAATTATGGCTACACCTTC.

This clonotype has a handful of counts. V is TRBV4-3 and J is TRBJ2-2; D may correspond to TRBD1 or TRBD2 (5 bases each). This CDR3 contains 14 residues. V shed 0 bases and J shed 8 bases, with 10 bases lying between them. CDR1 and CDR2 from the germline V gene are LGHNA and YSLEER. The CDR3 reads CASSQERGRGELFF. In DNA, the CDR3 is TGCGCCAGCAGCCAAGAAAGGGGACGGGGGGAGCTGTTTTTT.

The rearrangement joins TRBV7-8 to TRBJ2-1, with a tentative D call TRBD1 (5 bases). The CDR3 has 15 amino acids. Per the germline V gene, CDR1 is SGHVS and CDR2 is FQNEAQ. The V end lost 1 base, the J end lost 2 bases, and 9 bases lay between the germline ends. The CDR3 spells CASSLVRDPYNEQFF. In DNA form, the CDR3 reads TGTGCCAGCAGCTTAGTCAGGGATCCCTACAATGAGCAGTTCTTC.

The genes are TRBV4-3 and TRBJ2-3, with 14 positions matching TRBD2. The ends lost 2 bases at V and 1 base at J; junction bases unmatched: 17. CDR3 length: 22 residues. The germline V gene has CDR1 LGHNA and CDR2 YSLEER. The CDR3 region is CASSQFPGLAGVNEVGTDTQYF. As DNA, the CDR3 is TGCGCCAGCAGCCAATTCCCGGGACTAGCGGGAGTTAATGAAGTGGGCACAGATACGCAGTATTTT.

V and J are TRBV24-1 and TRBJ2-7; 7 bases map to TRBD1. Germline V gene sequence: CDR1 KGHDR, CDR2 SFDVKD. Trimming removed 4 bases from V and 6 bases from J; junction bases left unmatched: 11. The CDR3 length is 15 residues. The CDR3 protein is CATSDSGTVFPEQYF. CDR3 DNA: TGTGCCACCAGTGACTCCGGGACAGTGTTTCCCGAGCAGTACTTC.

The V and J genes are TRBV5-1 and TRBJ1-2; 8 bases are a match to TRBD1. Germline V gene lookup returns CDR1 SGHRS and CDR2 YFSETQ. V was pared by 4 bases and J by 4 bases, with 6 bases of the junction left unmatched. The CDR3 length is 14 residues. The CDR3 region has the DNA TGCGCCAGCAGCCCCGACAGGGGCCTCTATGGCTACACCTTC. Translated, it gives CASSPDRGLYGYTF. The entire variable domain, with the rest obtained from reference TRBV5-1 and TRBJ1-2, is as follows: KAGVTQTPRYLIKTRGQQVTLSCSPISGHRSVSWYQQTPGQGLQFLFEYFSETQRNKGNFPGRFSGRQFSNSRSEMNVSTLELGDSALYLCASSPDRGLYGYTFGSGTRLTVV.

V gene TRBV20-1 combines with J gene TRBJ2-5, with D tentatively TRBD1 (6 bases). The ends were cut back, 6 bases at V and 3 bases at J, with 11 bases in the middle. CDR1 and CDR2 from the germline V gene are DFQATT and SNEGSKA (reference sequence). The CDR3 covers 12 residues. CDR3 DNA: TGCAGTGCCAGGGACATGAAAGAGACCCAGTACTTC. This gives the protein CSARDMKETQYF.

V is TRBV14 and J is TRBJ2-5; maybe TRBD2 (6 bases). CDR1 and CDR2 (germline): SGHDN, FVKESK. The CDR3 sequence is 15 residues long. V lost 3 bases, J lost 2 bases, and 13 bases lay in between. CDR3 nucleotide sequence: TGTGCCAGCAGCCAGCAAGGACTATTTCAAGAGACCCAGTACTTC. Translation: CASSQQGLFQETQYF.

The chain combines TRBV5-1 with TRBJ2-3; no firm D call. V was cut by 5 bases and J by 1 base, with 14 bases left in between. Germline CDR1 and CDR2: SGHRS and YFSETQ. This CDR3 contains 15 residues. For the CDR3, the DNA is TGCGCCAGCAGTATTATCGCCGGTGGCACAGATACGCAGTATTTT. Protein sequence: CASSIIAGGTDTQYF.

This clonotype was found a few times. The gene calls are TRBV7-9 and TRBJ1-1; D unclear. CDR1 is SEHNR, CDR2 FQNEAQ, per germline (reference sequence). CDR3 length equals 14 residues. Trimming shortened V by 2 bases and J by 1 base, and 8 bases separated the two germline ends. CDR3 sequence reads: CASSLSQQNTEAFF. The CDR3 bases are TGTGCCAGCAGCTTAAGCCAACAGAACACTGAAGCTTTCTTT.

This clonotype turned up a few times. The rearrangement uses TRBV6-5 and TRBJ2-5; a possible D gene is TRBD1 (7 bases). Germline V CDR1 and CDR2: MNHEY, SVGAGI. The V end was cut by 0 bases, the J end by 5 bases, with 16 bases between. This CDR3 is built from 16 residues. CDR3 DNA sequence: TGTGCCAGCAGTTACTCGGCCGGAGGGGGCTTCGAGACCCAGTACTTC. This encodes CASSYSAGGGFETQYF.

The genes are TRBV7-6 and TRBJ2-1; weak D call: TRBD1 (6 bases). This CDR3 is 14 amino acids long. The V gene lost 5 bases and the J gene lost 4 bases, with 12 bases spanning the gap. In germline, CDR1 is SGHVS, CDR2 FNYEAQ. The DNA of the CDR3 is TGTGCCAGCAGCGACACGGACAGTTACAATGAGCAGTTCTTC. This gives the protein CASSDTDSYNEQFF.

The chain combines TRBV19 with TRBJ1-1; D gene uncertain. V was pared by 0 bases and J by 6 bases, with 8 bases between. Germline V lookup: CDR1 LNHDA, CDR2 SQIVND (reference sequence). The CDR3 contains 13 residues. CDR3 protein: CASSIDQAAEAFF. CDR3 in DNA: TGTGCCAGTAGTATAGATCAGGCGGCTGAAGCTTTCTTT.

The table lists this clonotype with a few counts. As DNA, the CDR3 is TGTGCCAGCAGCCTACAGAACCAAGAGACCCAGTACTTC. Its protein product is CASSLQNQETQYF. The chain recombines TRBV9 with TRBJ2-5; D is ambiguous. CDR1 is SGDLS, CDR2 YYNGEE, per germline. V was shortened by 4 bases and J by 0 bases, with 7 bases between the two germline ends. This CDR3 contains 13 residues.

This chain joins TRBV20-1 and TRBJ1-5, with TRBD1 matching over 9 bases. The germline gives CDR1 DFQATT, CDR2 SNEGSKA (reference sequence). This CDR3 has 14 amino acids. With V trimmed by 2 bases and J by 6 bases, 5 bases remained unmatched. CDR3 region: CSARSQGAAQPQHF. CDR3 DNA: TGCAGTGCTAGATCACAGGGGGCGGCTCAGCCCCAGCATTTT.

The rearrangement links TRBV7-2 to TRBJ1-2; D remains ambiguous. The V gene lost 5 bases and the J gene lost 8 bases, with 15 bases spanning the gap. The CDR3 covers 13 residues. Germline values: CDR1 SGHTA, CDR2 FQGNSA. The CDR3 DNA sequence: TGTGCCAGCAGCCAAGGACCGGAGAGGGGCTACACCTTC. This gives the protein CASSQGPERGYTF.

This chain uses TRBV7-3 with TRBJ2-7; possible D gene TRBD1, 6 bases. CDR1 SGHTA and CDR2 FQGTGA come from the germline V gene. Trimming cost V 3 bases and J 2 bases, with 8 bases left between them. There are 13 residues in the CDR3. CDR3 in DNA: TGTGCCAGCAGCTTCGACAGGACCTACGAGCAGTACTTC. Its translation is CASSFDRTYEQYF. The entire variable domain, with the rest obtained from reference TRBV7-3 and TRBJ2-7, is as follows: GAGVSQTPSNKVTEKGKYVELRCDPISGHTALYWYRQSLGQGPEFLIYFQGTGAADDSGLPNDRFFAVRPEGSVSTLKIQRTERGDSAVYLCASSFDRTYEQYFGPGTRLTVT.

The chain uses TRBV5-1 and TRBJ2-2; D tentatively fits TRBD1 or TRBD2 (5 bases each). There are 16 residues in the CDR3. CDR1 is SGHRS, CDR2 YFSETQ, per germline. The V end was cut by 0 bases, the J end by 6 bases, with 15 bases between. In DNA, the CDR3 is TGCGCCAGCAGCTTGGGGGACGGCCGAACGGCCGGGGAGCTGTTTTTT. Its translation: CASSLGDGRTAGELFF. Variable domain in full (rest from reference TRBV5-1 and TRBJ2-2): KAGVTQTPRYLIKTRGQQVTLSCSPISGHRSVSWYQQTPGQGLQFLFEYFSETQRNKGNFPGRFSGRQFSNSRSEMNVSTLELGDSALYLCASSLGDGRTAGELFFGEGSRLTVL.